This entry lists 9 T cell receptor beta chains sequenced from one sample in a study of CD8+ T cells in alopecia areata. Treatment given: oral pan-JAK inhibitor, 5-10 mg twice daily. The authors extracted RNA and reverse transcribed it into cDNA as the sequencing template. Assay used: immunoSEQ multiplex PCR; TCRdb lists only in-frame clones, some missing. The sample contains around 290,000 clones, over 45% of which appear only once. Sequenced here: CD4+ T cells sorted from blood, sampled at week 24, from a patient treated with tofacitinib. These receptors all come from a human donor with alopecia areata.

This clone has just a few counts. The CDR3 bases are TGTGCCAGCAGCCCATTCCTAGAGGGACTAGCGGGGAATGAGCAGTTCTTC. Translated, it gives CASSPFLEGLAGNEQFF. J is TRBJ2-1 and V is TRBV11-2, with 13 bases that match TRBD2. CDR3 size: 17 residues. Germline V gene sequence: CDR1 SGHAT, CDR2 FQNNGV. The V segment lost 5 bases and the J segment 7 bases; nucleotides outside the gene matches: 11. The variable domain in full, with the rest retrieved from reference TRBV11-2 and TRBJ2-1, is EAGVAQSPRYKIIEKRQSVAFWCNPISGHATLYWYQQILGQGPKLLIQFQNNGVVDDSQLPKDRFSAERLKGVDSTLKIQPAKLEDSAVYLCASSPFLEGLAGNEQFFGPGTRLTVL.

The V and J genes are TRBV30 and TRBJ2-4; D uncertain. The CDR3 is 14 residues long. Germline CDR1 is GTSNPN and CDR2 is SVGIG (reference sequence). Trimming took 2 bases from V and 0 from J, leaving 8 bases between them. CDR3 in DNA: TGTGCCTGGAGTAGTGGGGTAGCCAAAAACATTCAGTACTTC. This codes for CAWSSGVAKNIQYF.

The CDR3 region is CSAVTGNYGYTF. The CDR3 DNA follows: TGCAGCGCAGTCACAGGAAACTATGGCTACACCTTC. V and J are TRBV29-1 and TRBJ1-2; D might be TRBD1 (5 bases). V was shortened by 7 bases and J by 2 bases, with 11 bases between the two germline ends. This CDR3 spans 12 amino acids. Germline V gives CDR1 SQVTM, CDR2 ANQGSEA. The entire variable domain, with the rest obtained from reference TRBV29-1 and TRBJ1-2, is as follows: SAVISQKPSRDICQRGTSLTIQCQVDSQVTMMFWYRQQPGQSLTLIATANQGSEATYESGFVIDKFPISRPNLTFSTLTVSNMSPEDSSIYLCSAVTGNYGYTFGSGTRLTVV.

The chain links TRBV27 to TRBJ1-2, with D unresolved. The CDR3 is 14 amino acids. Germline values: CDR1 MNHEY, CDR2 SMNVEV (reference sequence). Trimming took off 5 bases at V and 2 bases at J, with 12 bases between the two ends. CDR3 nucleotides: TGTGCCAGCAGTCCGGCCGGTAGAAACTATGGCTACACCTTC. Residues: CASSPAGRNYGYTF.

This clone occurred a few times. The genes are TRBV29-1 and TRBJ1-2, with a weak D call TRBD1 (6 bases). Trimming cost V 6 bases and J 4 bases, with 12 bases left between them. CDR3 size: 12 residues. The germline V gene encodes CDR1 SQVTM and CDR2 ANQGSEA. The CDR3 region is CSVHRVAYGYTF. The CDR3 DNA reads TGCAGCGTCCACAGGGTCGCCTATGGCTACACCTTC.

CDR3 region: CASSFDTVTDTQYF. The CDR3 region has the DNA TGTGCCAGCAGCTTCGACACAGTCACAGATACGCAGTATTTT. This chain uses TRBV7-9 with TRBJ2-3; D remains ambiguous. The V end was cut by 3 bases, the J end by 2 bases, with 9 bases between. Per the germline V gene, CDR1 is SEHNR and CDR2 is FQNEAQ (reference sequence). This CDR3 contains 14 residues.

The chain recombines TRBV28 with TRBJ2-1, with 8 positions matching TRBD1. The CDR3 is 15 residues long. Germline CDR1 MDHEN, CDR2 SYDVKM. J was trimmed by 6 bases and V by 4 bases; bases with no gene match: 8. The CDR3 is CASSYWTGRGNEQFF. The CDR3 DNA is TGTGCCAGCAGTTATTGGACAGGGCGGGGCAATGAGCAGTTCTTC.

The V gene is TRBV5-1, the J gene TRBJ2-7; tentatively, D is TRBD2 (6 bases). CDR1 SGHRS and CDR2 YFSETQ come from the germline V gene. There are 14 residues in the CDR3. Deletions cut 1 base from V and 3 bases from J, with 11 bases between. CDR3 amino acids: CASSLIPGDYEQYF. The CDR3, as DNA: TGCGCCAGCAGCTTGATCCCGGGAGACTACGAGCAGTACTTC.

V gene TRBV7-8 combines with J gene TRBJ1-4, with unresolved D. The CDR3 loop spans 15 amino acids. The ends were cut back, 2 bases at V and 8 bases at J, with 15 bases in the middle. CDR1 is SGHVS, CDR2 FQNEAQ, per germline. CDR3 nucleotide sequence: TGTGCCAGCAGCTTACTTTCGGGCATCAACGAAAAACTGTTTTTT. Protein: CASSLLSGINEKLFF.